The present TCR beta chain was sequenced within a study of T cells in Graves' hyperthyroidism and ophthalmopathy. Each diagnosis was grounded in clinical symptoms, serum thyroxine and TRAb, thyroid ultrasound, and orbital computed tomography. The source of the PBMCs was approximately 10 ml of fresh peripheral blood. The CDR3 regions of TCR beta were amplified from RNA transcripts. HTBI primers drove first-round RT-PCR of the TCR CDR3. TCRdb used MiXCR to reprocess the multiplex PCR reads, holding one entry per CDR3 protein. The sample lists roughly 720,000 distinct CDR3 sequences; 15% to 20% were seen once. The length of the CDR3 is 18 residues. V dropped 2 bases and J dropped 0; count of bases not matched to a gene: 8. The germline gives CDR1 DFQATT, CDR2 SNEGSKA (reference sequence).

The sequence was collected from a man aged 50 to 59 with Graves' hyperthyroidism. Sequenced material: blood. V is TRBV20-1 and J is TRBJ2-2; 11 bases match TRBD2. The CDR3 spells CSARPGLAESANTGELFF. As DNA, the CDR3 is TGCAGTGCTAGACCGGGACTAGCGGAGTCCGCGAACACCGGGGAGCTGTTTTTT.